This T cell receptor beta chain emerged from a study of blood T cell repertoires in COVID-19. Study details: Sample material is recorded as cDNA or gDNA derived from T cells, B-cell-depleted T cells, or PBMCs.

TCRdb keeps only in-frame clones here, not all; method: immunoSEQ multiplex PCR. The sample lists fewer than 65,000 clones, 65% to 90% occurring once. Trimming cost V 3 bases and J 6 bases; bases outside gene matches: 12. This CDR3 has 16 amino acids. From germline, CDR1 is SEHNR and CDR2 FQNEAQ (reference sequence). The V call is TRBV7-9, the J call TRBJ1-2; TRBD1 matches at 8 bases. Material: peripheral blood. This clonotype was obtained from a man in his 60s with acute or convalescent COVID-19. CDR3 residues: CASSLGTGTGIHGYTF. The DNA for the CDR3 is TGTGCCAGCAGCTTGGGGACAGGCACAGGGATCCATGGCTACACCTTC.